The 27 T cell receptor beta chains below were found in one sample sequenced in a study of blood T cell repertoires in COVID-19. Only in-frame clones appear in the TCRdb table, and some are missing; sequencing was by immunoSEQ multiplex PCR. The table has over 90,000 clones, 89% seen once. The sequenced material came from peripheral blood. These receptors all stem from a woman aged 55 to 70 with acute or convalescent COVID-19.

The chain combines TRBV5-4 with TRBJ1-2; weak D call: TRBD1 (6 bases). Trimming removed 5 bases at V and 3 bases at J, with 20 bases between. CDR3 length: 16 residues. The germline V gene encodes CDR1 SGHNT and CDR2 YYREEE (reference sequence). In DNA, the CDR3 is TGTGCCAGCAGTCGAGGACAGTCCAATAGAGACTATGGCTACACCTTC. It specifies CASSRGQSNRDYGYTF. Together with reference TRBV5-4 and TRBJ1-2, the CDR3 gives the full variable domain: ETGVTQSPTHLIKTRGQQVTLRCSSQSGHNTVSWYQQALGQGPQFIFQYYREEENGRGNFPPRFSGLQFPNYSSELNVNALELDDSALYLCASSRGQSNRDYGYTFGSGTRLTVV.

The CDR3 DNA follows: TGTGCCAGCAGTTACTCTGGGACATCAATGAACACTGAAGCTTTCTTT. Translated: CASSYSGTSMNTEAFF. The rearrangement uses TRBV6-5 and TRBJ1-1; D possibly corresponds to TRBD1 (6 bases). Germline assignment: CDR1 MNHEY and CDR2 SVGAGI. This CDR3 is built from 16 residues. The V gene lost 0 bases and the J gene lost 0 bases, with 11 bases spanning the gap.

The rearrangement links TRBV5-4 to TRBJ2-6, with a possible D match to TRBD2 (7 bases). CDR1 and CDR2 (germline): SGHNT, YYREEE (reference sequence). With 4 bases removed from V and 0 bases from J, the gap between germline ends came to 17 bases. The CDR3 is 18 residues long. The CDR3 loop is CASSGGASGSSGANVLTF. The CDR3 DNA reads as TGTGCCAGCAGCGGGGGGGCTAGCGGAAGCTCTGGGGCCAACGTCCTGACTTTC.

The rearrangement joins TRBV5-4 to TRBJ2-7; D perhaps matches TRBD1 (6 bases). The CDR3 spans 12 residues. V shed 7 bases and J shed 3 bases, with 11 bases lying between them. Germline V gene lookup returns CDR1 SGHNT and CDR2 YYREEE (reference sequence). CDR3 sequence reads: CASARDNYEQYF. CDR3 bases: TGTGCCAGCGCTAGGGACAACTACGAGCAGTACTTC.

V and J are TRBV6-6 and TRBJ2-7; D is perhaps TRBD2 (5 bases). The germline V gene encodes CDR1 MNHNY and CDR2 SVGAGI (reference sequence). The V and J ends lost 5 bases and 7 bases respectively, with 9 bases between them. This CDR3 has 11 residues. For the CDR3, the DNA is TGTGCCAGCAGTCAGCGGAGGGAGCAGTACTTC. Protein product: CASSQRREQYF.

This clone was counted between two and nine times. This chain connects TRBV10-1 to TRBJ2-5; TRBD2 matches 7 bases. J lost 2 bases, V lost 0 bases, and 6 bases had no gene match. The CDR3 runs 16 residues. In germline, CDR1 is WNHNN, CDR2 SYGVQD (reference sequence). CDR3 nucleotide sequence: TGCGCCAGCAGTGAGTCAGCGGGATTGGGTCAAGAGACCCAGTACTTC. It is translated as CASSESAGLGQETQYF.

The chain links TRBV19 to TRBJ2-3; maybe TRBD2 (5 bases). The V end was cut by 3 bases, the J end by 5 bases, with 12 bases between. CDR3 size: 14 residues. Germline-derived CDR1 and CDR2 are LNHDA and SQIVND (reference sequence). The CDR3 region has the DNA TGTGCCAGTAGTATTGGACTCGGGGTAGATACGCAGTATTTT. Encoded protein: CASSIGLGVDTQYF.

In this sample, this clone turned up once. The chain combines TRBV4-1 with TRBJ1-5; D is undetermined. Germline V gene sequence: CDR1 MGHRA, CDR2 YSYEKL. V was shortened by 2 bases and J by 6 bases, with 11 bases between the two germline ends. The CDR3 totals 14 residues. The CDR3 DNA follows: TGCGCCAGCAGCCAAAGGGTAGAGGGTCAGCCCCAGCATTTT. This encodes CASSQRVEGQPQHF.

Worth noting for this clone: Other DNA sequences of this sample code for an identical CDR3. The rearrangement uses TRBV18 and TRBJ1-5, with D unresolved. V was pared by 3 bases and J by 4 bases, with 10 bases between. CDR1 and CDR2 (germline): KGHSH, LQKENI. The CDR3 consists of 14 residues. The CDR3 DNA reads as TGTGCCAGCTCACCGGCAACGGGTAATCAGCCCCAGCATTTT. Encoded protein: CASSPATGNQPQHF.

The J gene is TRBJ2-1, the V gene TRBV7-3; 9 nucleotides agree with TRBD2. J gave up 0 bases and V 0 bases, and 6 bases lay outside the gene matches. The CDR3 contains 18 residues. CDR1 and CDR2 from the germline V gene are SGHTA and FQGTGA. This chain's CDR3 is CASSLTASGISSYNEQFF. The CDR3 bases are TGTGCCAGCAGCTTAACCGCTAGCGGGATTAGCTCCTACAATGAGCAGTTCTTC.

The rearrangement links TRBV2 to TRBJ2-1; unclear D gene. Germline V gene data show CDR1 as SNHLY and CDR2 as FYNNEI. The CDR3 covers 13 residues. V lost 0 bases and J 7 bases, leaving 7 bases between the germline ends. Here the CDR3 DNA reads TGTGCCAGCAGTGAAGCGCGGAGAAATGAGCAGTTCTTC. Translation gives CASSEARRNEQFF.

The J gene is TRBJ1-2, the V gene TRBV2, with no clear D. The CDR3 spans 13 residues. Germline values: CDR1 SNHLY, CDR2 FYNNEI. V lost 3 bases and J lost 2, with 7 bases in between. The CDR3: CASSDGRNYGYTF. CDR3 DNA sequence: TGTGCCAGCAGTGATGGCAGAAACTATGGCTACACCTTC.

Turning to this clone: The DNA is omitted, as the CDR3 cannot be located on it reliably, and the CDR3 follows TCRdb's listing. This chain connects TRBV28 to TRBJ2-1; TRBD2 is the table's D call, not checked against the DNA. Germline-derived CDR1 and CDR2 are MDHEN and SYDVKM. The CDR3 contains 17 residues when both ends are counted. The CDR3 is CASSSSTSGSSYNEQFF.

The rearrangement joins TRBV29-1 to TRBJ1-5, with 9 bases lining up with TRBD1. With V trimmed by 6 bases and J by 6 bases, 6 bases remained unmatched. The CDR3 spans 13 residues. Per germline, CDR1 SQVTM and CDR2 ANQGSEA. CDR3: CSVTGGLGQPQHF. The CDR3 region has the DNA TGCAGCGTCACAGGGGGCTTAGGTCAGCCCCAGCATTTT.

This clone was counted a single time. The V call is TRBV10-3, the J call TRBJ1-2, with 7 bases identical to TRBD1. Germline lookup yields CDR1 ENHRY and CDR2 SYGVKD. Unmatched junction bases numbered 12, after V lost 2 bases and J lost 6 bases. There are 16 residues in the CDR3. The CDR3 nucleotides are TGTGCCATCAGTGAGACCCAACTCGACAGGGAGAATGGCTACACCTTC. This sequence encodes CAISETQLDRENGYTF.

As concerns this clone: Germline is not matched at one junction end, which may reflect a read error. The chain is built from TRBV6-5 and TRBJ1-1; D remains ambiguous. The CDR3 sequence is 14 residues long. Germline assignment: CDR1 MNHEY and CDR2 SVGAGI. The CDR3 bases are TGTGCCAGCTGTTACCGGGTCTCGAACACTGAAGCTTTCTTT. Translated: CASCYRVSNTEAFF.

This chain joins TRBV6-5 and TRBJ1-2; 9 bases map to TRBD1. This CDR3 spans 12 amino acids. Trimming cost V 7 bases and J 8 bases; bases outside gene matches: 5. Germline-derived CDR1 and CDR2 are MNHEY and SVGAGI. The CDR3 bases are TGTGCCAGCACCCCGGGACAGGGAGGCTACACCTTC. This gives the protein CASTPGQGGYTF.

The chain links TRBV19 to TRBJ1-5; 10 bases match TRBD1. The CDR3 spans 19 residues. V shed 3 bases, J shed 2 bases, and the junction held 13 bases outside the gene matches. Germline V gives CDR1 LNHDA, CDR2 SQIVND (reference sequence). For the CDR3, the DNA is TGTGCCAGTAGTATTAGCGGGGACAGGGGATATCGGCGCAATCAGCCCCAGCATTTT. As protein: CASSISGDRGYRRNQPQHF.

The rearrangement uses TRBV21-1 and TRBJ1-2; TRBD1 reflects the table's D call only, with no check against the DNA. TRBV21-1 is a pseudogene. The CDR3 covers 17 residues. CDR3 residues: CASSKKVQKRINYGYTF. The CDR3 DNA follows: TGTGCCAGCAGCAAAAAAGTGCAGAAACGCATTAACTATGGCTACACCTTC.

The genes are TRBV5-1 and TRBJ2-3, with TRBD2 matching over 11 bases. The CDR3 extends over 16 amino acids. V shed 4 bases, J shed 1 base, and the junction held 5 bases outside the gene matches. Per germline, CDR1 SGHRS and CDR2 YFSETQ. The CDR3, as DNA: TGCGCCAGCAGCCAACAGGGACTAGCGGGCACAGATACGCAGTATTTT. Translated: CASSQQGLAGTDTQYF.

This chain joins TRBV7-9 and TRBJ1-1; the match to TRBD1 covers 7 bases. Germline V gene lookup returns CDR1 SEHNR and CDR2 FQNEAQ (reference sequence). The CDR3 runs 14 residues. V dropped 1 base and J dropped 11; count of bases not matched to a gene: 10. For the CDR3, the DNA is TGTGCCAGCAGCTTAGAACAGGGGCAACGGTTTGCTTTCTTT. Translating gives CASSLEQGQRFAFF.

CDR3 nucleotides: TGTGCCAGCAGTTTCGAACAGGGTGCTTATAGCAATCAGCCCCAGCATTTT. Its translation is CASSFEQGAYSNQPQHF. The rearrangement joins TRBV28 to TRBJ1-5; D possibly corresponds to TRBD1 (6 bases). The CDR3 covers 17 residues. Germline V gene data show CDR1 as MDHEN and CDR2 as SYDVKM. V was cut by 3 bases and J by 0 bases, with 15 bases left in between.

CDR3 sequence: CASSLVNSNQPQHF. The CDR3 DNA reads as TGTGCCAGCAGCTTAGTAAATAGCAATCAGCCCCAGCATTTT. V is TRBV7-2 and J is TRBJ1-5, with no clear D. There are 14 residues in the CDR3. V lost 1 base to trimming and J lost 0 bases, with 4 bases between them. Looked up from germline, CDR1 is SGHTA and CDR2 is FQGNSA.

V and J are TRBV5-4 and TRBJ1-4; the match to TRBD1 covers 7 bases. CDR1 and CDR2 (germline): SGHNT, YYREEE (reference sequence). V trimming: 4 bases; J trimming: 7 bases; junction bases outside the gene matches: 7. The CDR3 is 14 amino acids. CDR3 nucleotides: TGTGCCAGCAGCCGACAGGGCGGGATTGAAAAACTGTTTTTT. The encoded protein is CASSRQGGIEKLFF.

The gene calls are TRBV30 and TRBJ2-3; 8 bases agree with TRBD1. The V segment lost 5 bases and the J segment 6 bases; nucleotides outside the gene matches: 13. The germline V gene encodes CDR1 GTSNPN and CDR2 SVGIG (reference sequence). The CDR3 covers 15 residues. CDR3 sequence reads: CAWQGTGLRGDTQYF. CDR3 nucleotides: TGTGCCTGGCAAGGGACAGGCCTCCGGGGGGATACGCAGTATTTT. The full variable domain, rest sourced from reference TRBV30 and TRBJ2-3, is SQTIHQWPATLVQPVGSPLSLECTVEGTSNPNLYWYRQAAGRGLQLLFYSVGIGQISSEVPQNLSASRPQDRQFILSSKKLLLSDSGFYLCAWQGTGLRGDTQYFGPGTRLTVL.

The chain combines TRBV5-1 with TRBJ1-1; a possible D gene is TRBD1 (5 bases). The V gene's germline CDR1 is SGHRS and CDR2 YFSETQ. There are 15 residues in the CDR3. The germline V and J ends were trimmed by 4 bases and 4 bases, with 17 bases remaining between them. CDR3 residues: CASSPGGGEGTEAFF. The CDR3 nucleotides read TGCGCCAGCAGCCCGGGCGGGGGGGAGGGCACTGAAGCTTTCTTT.

The genes are TRBV3-1 (or the pseudogene TRBV3-2) and TRBJ1-2; TRBD1 is a possible D gene (5 bases). The CDR3 contains 18 residues. Trimming stripped 2 bases from V and 4 bases from J, with 23 bases between. Germline V CDR1 and CDR2: LGHDT, YNNKEL (reference sequence). The DNA for the CDR3 is TGTGCCAGCAGCCAAATCAAATGGGGCAGGAGCCTTTCCTATGGCTACACCTTC. It is translated as CASSQIKWGRSLSYGYTF.